These 27 T cell receptor beta chains came from one sample sequenced in a study of sequential checkpoint blockade in melanoma. Profiled with immunoSEQ multiplex PCR; TCRdb holds only in-frame clones, not every one. This sample has fewer than 25,000 clones, with roughly 80% found just once. Sample treatment: randomized to nivolumab then ipilimumab (arm A) or the reverse (arm B). The sequenced sample was CD8+ T cells sorted from blood (inferred from file names), obtained from a patient given nivolumab and ipilimumab in sequence. These TCRs come from a human donor with melanoma.

CDR3 residues: CASSSLAGGPGNEQFF. CDR3 coding DNA: TGTGCCAGCAGCTCCCTAGCGGGAGGGCCGGGGAATGAGCAGTTCTTC. The J gene is TRBJ2-1, the V gene TRBV11-2; 12 bases agree with TRBD2. This CDR3 has 16 residues. Per germline, CDR1 SGHAT and CDR2 FQNNGV. The V and J ends lost 4 bases and 7 bases, in that order; junction bases with no gene match: 8.

V gene TRBV2 combines with J gene TRBJ1-1; D might be TRBD1 (6 bases). V gave up 4 bases and J gave up 10 bases, with 13 bases separating them. The CDR3 consists of 12 residues. Germline V gene lookup returns CDR1 SNHLY and CDR2 FYNNEI. In DNA, the CDR3 is TGTGCCAGCAGTGTCTACAGGGAAGGAGCTTTCTTT. It codes for CASSVYREGAFF.

This clone has just a few counts. This chain links TRBV27 with TRBJ1-1, with 9 positions matching TRBD1. The junction had 4 bases not matched to a gene; V was cut back by 10 bases and J by 1 base. The length of the CDR3 is 13 residues. Germline CDR1 is MNHEY and CDR2 is SMNVEV (reference sequence). The CDR3 is CATKQGANTEAFF. The CDR3 nucleotides read TGTGCCACTAAACAGGGGGCGAACACTGAAGCTTTCTTT.

V gene TRBV25-1 combines with J gene TRBJ1-5; D unclear. In germline, CDR1 is MGHDK, CDR2 SYGVNS. The V end lost 5 bases, the J end lost 3 bases, and 8 bases lay between the germline ends. The CDR3 is made up of 13 amino acids. The CDR3 is CASSTGDNQPQHF. CDR3 in DNA: TGTGCCAGCAGTACGGGTGACAATCAGCCCCAGCATTTT.

The gene calls are TRBV29-1 and TRBJ2-7; 10 nucleotides agree with TRBD2. The germline V gene has CDR1 SQVTM and CDR2 ANQGSEA. The junction had 6 bases not matched to a gene; V was cut back by 3 bases and J by 1 base. The CDR3 loop spans 15 amino acids. The CDR3, as DNA: TGCAGCGTTGAGGACCTAGCGGGAGCTTCCTACGAGCAGTACTTC. This gives the protein CSVEDLAGASYEQYF.

This CDR3 reads CASSWGHRVSVLFF. The CDR3, as DNA: TGTGCCAGCAGCTGGGGCCACAGGGTTAGCGTCCTGTTTTTT. The chain has TRBV7-9 and TRBJ1-4; perhaps TRBD1 as D (6 bases). This CDR3 region has 14 residues. Germline V lookup: CDR1 SEHNR, CDR2 FQNEAQ (reference sequence). Trimming removed 4 bases from V and 14 bases from J, with 20 bases in between.

The chain employs TRBV27 and TRBJ2-7; D is possibly TRBD1 (6 bases). Trimming removed 1 base from V and 6 bases from J, with 13 bases in between. The CDR3 is 14 amino acids. Germline V gives CDR1 MNHEY, CDR2 SMNVEV (reference sequence). The CDR3 loop reads CASSLWTTGTEQYF. DNA for the CDR3: TGTGCCAGCAGTTTATGGACCACAGGGACCGAGCAGTACTTC.

The chain combines TRBV10-2 with TRBJ1-1; D may be TRBD1 (5 bases). The ends were cut back, 5 bases at V and 0 bases at J, with 13 bases in the middle. Germline lookup yields CDR1 WSHSY and CDR2 SAAADI. This CDR3 is 15 amino acids long. The CDR3 DNA follows: TGCGCCAGCAGTCTCTTCGGACACCTGAACACTGAAGCTTTCTTT. This encodes CASSLFGHLNTEAFF.

This clone appeared once. The chain is built from TRBV11-2 and TRBJ1-2, with D unresolved. Germline CDR1 and CDR2: SGHAT and FQNNGV. The CDR3 contains 15 residues. Trimming removed 2 bases from V and 0 bases from J, with 10 bases in between. The CDR3 DNA reads TGTGCCAGCAGCTTACTCCCCCGGGCTAACTATGGCTACACCTTC. Translating gives CASSLLPRANYGYTF.

This clone was counted between two and nine times. The V and J genes are TRBV9 and TRBJ2-7; perhaps TRBD2 as D (5 bases). The germline V gene encodes CDR1 SGDLS and CDR2 YYNGEE. The V and J ends lost 0 bases and 3 bases respectively, with 13 bases between them. This CDR3 comprises 15 residues. Written as DNA, the CDR3 is TGTGCCAGCAGCGTAGAGGGCTTGGGGAGCTACGAGCAGTACTTC. Its translation is CASSVEGLGSYEQYF. The whole variable domain, remainder taken from reference TRBV9 and TRBJ2-7, is DSGVTQTPKHLITATGQRVTLRCSPRSGDLSVYWYQQSLDQGLQFLIQYYNGEERAKGNILERFSAQQFPDLHSELNLSSLELGDSALYFCASSVEGLGSYEQYFGPGTRLTVT.

The chain combines TRBV6-5 with TRBJ2-1; 9 positions agree with TRBD1. V dropped 5 bases and J dropped 7; count of bases not matched to a gene: 6. Germline CDR1 MNHEY, CDR2 SVGAGI. The CDR3 is made up of 14 amino acids. CDR3 coding DNA: TGTGCCAGCAGTAATAACAGGGGGCCGAATGAGCAGTTCTTC. This encodes CASSNNRGPNEQFF.

This clone is a singleton in its sample. The V and J genes are TRBV7-9 and TRBJ2-4; TRBD1 matches at 7 bases. The germline CDR1 and CDR2 sequences are SEHNR and FQNEAQ (reference sequence). V lost 4 bases to trimming and J lost 0 bases; unmatched junction nucleotides: 6. CDR3 length: 16 residues. CDR3 sequence reads: CASSSQGSIAKNIQYF. The CDR3, as DNA: TGTGCCAGCAGCTCACAGGGGTCGATAGCCAAAAACATTCAGTACTTC.

There are a few counts of this clone. V is TRBV10-3 and J is TRBJ2-3; possibly TRBD1 for D (6 bases). Germline assignment: CDR1 ENHRY and CDR2 SYGVKD. This CDR3 has 14 amino acids. V was clipped by 6 bases and J by 0 bases, with 10 bases between them. This CDR3 is CAISGQTSTDTQYF. The CDR3 bases are TGTGCCATCAGCGGACAGACTAGCACAGATACGCAGTATTTT.

V usage is TRBV6-5 and J usage is TRBJ1-1; D possibly corresponds to TRBD1 (5 bases). This CDR3 has 15 amino acids. V gave up 5 bases and J gave up 3 bases, with 16 bases separating them. From germline, CDR1 is MNHEY and CDR2 SVGAGI. In DNA, the CDR3 is TGTGCCAGCAGTCACCCCTCGGGGGTCTACACTGAAGCTTTCTTT. This codes for CASSHPSGVYTEAFF.

This clone ranks as medium-sized. The chain combines TRBV7-9 with TRBJ2-7, with D tentatively TRBD1 (5 bases). Germline CDR1 SEHNR, CDR2 FQNEAQ (reference sequence). The CDR3 is 14 amino acids. V dropped 1 base and J dropped 4 bases, with 11 bases sitting between them. CDR3 in DNA: TGTGCCAGCAGCTTAGTCGACAGTGTGTACGAGCAGTACTTC. This gives the protein CASSLVDSVYEQYF. Supplemented by reference TRBV7-9 and TRBJ2-7, the full variable domain reads DTGVSQNPRHKITKRGQNVTFRCDPISEHNRLYWYRQTLGQGPEFLTYFQNEAQLEKSRLLSDRFSAERPKGSFSTLEIQRTEQGDSAMYLCASSLVDSVYEQYFGPGTRLTVT.

This chain connects TRBV5-6 to TRBJ1-1; 9 positions agree with TRBD1. The CDR3 contains 14 residues. Trimming took 4 bases from V and 1 from J; bases not matched to a gene: 2. The germline V gene encodes CDR1 SGHDT and CDR2 YYEEEE. The DNA for the CDR3 is TGTGCCAGCAGCGCGGACAGGGGGAACACTGAAGCTTTCTTT. It encodes CASSADRGNTEAFF.

V is TRBV4-1 and J is TRBJ2-2, with TRBD2 matching 9 bases. CDR3 length: 16 amino acids. In germline, CDR1 is MGHRA, CDR2 YSYEKL. With 3 bases clipped from V and 6 bases from J, the junction kept 8 bases outside the gene matches. This chain's CDR3 is CASSQRAAGGPGELFF. The CDR3 bases are TGCGCCAGCAGCCAGAGAGCGGCGGGAGGGCCCGGGGAGCTGTTTTTT.

The rearrangement uses TRBV27 and TRBJ2-1; tentative D call: TRBD2 (5 bases). This CDR3 spans 13 amino acids. V was trimmed by 2 bases and J by 4 bases, leaving 6 bases between them. CDR1 MNHEY and CDR2 SMNVEV come from the germline V gene (reference sequence). The CDR3 sequence: CASSLREYNEQFF. CDR3 bases: TGTGCCAGCAGTTTACGGGAATACAATGAGCAGTTCTTC.

The chain uses TRBV5-1 and TRBJ2-2; D is perhaps TRBD2 (5 bases). In germline, CDR1 is SGHRS, CDR2 YFSETQ. This CDR3 is built from 15 residues. V was pared by 2 bases and J by 10 bases, with 18 bases between. CDR3 in DNA: TGCGCCAGCAGCTTCTCGGGATCCCCCATCGAGGAGCTGTTTTTT. Protein product: CASSFSGSPIEELFF.

J is TRBJ2-7 and V is TRBV19, with unresolved D. Germline CDR1 reads LNHDA; CDR2 reads SQIVND (reference sequence). The CDR3 contains 13 residues. The V gene lost 4 bases and the J gene lost 1 base, with 8 bases spanning the gap. The CDR3 reads CASSTTPSYEQYF. CDR3 in DNA: TGTGCCAGTAGTACGACACCGTCCTACGAGCAGTACTTC.

This chain uses TRBV27 with TRBJ1-5; TRBD1 matches at 7 bases. Germline loops: CDR1 MNHEY, CDR2 SMNVEV (reference sequence). The CDR3 covers 14 residues. V lost 4 bases, J lost 6 bases, and 6 bases stayed unmatched. The CDR3 DNA reads TGTGCCAGCAGTTGGAGGGGGCTTGGTCAGCCCCAGCATTTT. It translates to CASSWRGLGQPQHF.

The genes are TRBV9 and TRBJ1-2; perhaps TRBD1 as D (5 bases). Germline V gene lookup returns CDR1 SGDLS and CDR2 YYNGEE. The V end was cut by 2 bases, the J end by 5 bases, with 13 bases between. This CDR3 is built from 14 residues. This chain's CDR3 is CASSVGGAVYGYTF. The CDR3 coding sequence is TGTGCCAGCAGCGTGGGAGGGGCGGTATATGGCTACACCTTC.

The chain recombines TRBV30 with TRBJ1-1; D is unresolved. Per the germline V gene, CDR1 is GTSNPN and CDR2 is SVGIG (reference sequence). Trimming pared 2 bases from V and 0 bases from J, leaving 7 bases between. This CDR3 comprises 13 residues. CDR3 nucleotides: TGTGCCTGGAGTTTCTACCTGAACACTGAAGCTTTCTTT. Its protein is CAWSFYLNTEAFF.

This clone appeared a few times. This chain links TRBV2 with TRBJ1-2; TRBD1 agrees at 9 bases. V lost 10 bases to trimming and J lost 7 bases; unmatched junction nucleotides: 7. This CDR3 has 12 amino acids. In germline, CDR1 is SNHLY, CDR2 FYNNEI. The CDR3 here is CAIEGQGRGYTF. The CDR3 bases are TGTGCCATAGAGGGACAGGGACGTGGCTACACCTTC.

V is TRBV10-3 and J is TRBJ2-7; 8 bases align to TRBD1. CDR3 length: 14 amino acids. Germline loops: CDR1 ENHRY, CDR2 SYGVKD. Germline trimming cut 0 bases from V and 5 bases from J; bases unmatched to any gene: 3. The CDR3, as DNA: TGTGCCATCAGTGAGTCTCAGGGGGCCCACGAGCAGTACTTC. This translates into CAISESQGAHEQYF.

The rearrangement joins TRBV12-5 to TRBJ2-1; 8 nucleotides align to TRBD1. This CDR3 has 17 amino acids. Trimming cost V 1 base and J 13 bases; bases outside gene matches: 18. Germline CDR1 reads LGHNT; CDR2 reads FRNRAP. The CDR3 DNA reads as TGTGCTAGTGGTTTGGCCAAAGGACAGGGTCCTACCTCTGGTCAGTTCTTC. It is translated as CASGLAKGQGPTSGQFF.

This chain links TRBV9 with TRBJ1-2, with TRBD1 identical over 7 bases. Germline V gene lookup returns CDR1 SGDLS and CDR2 YYNGEE. The CDR3 totals 15 residues. J was trimmed by 4 bases and V by 0 bases; bases with no gene match: 6. CDR3 amino acids: CASSVAEGAVYGYTF. The CDR3 DNA reads TGTGCCAGCAGCGTAGCGGAGGGGGCGGTCTATGGCTACACCTTC.